This section outlines one T cell receptor (beta chain) sequence together with its context. Its antigen target is currently unknown. Qualities for individual bases were not recorded, and no much larger clone is one base off. This entry is derived from a study of blood T cell repertoires in COVID-19 (dated by TCRdb to the early 2020s). Notes on the research overall: Samples from collaborators originated in the United States, Italy and Spain and spanned both the acute and convalescent phases of COVID-19. The repertoires were made available in a free public database intended to serve as a resource for research on the immune response to SARS-CoV-2. The material from the prospective study consisted of cDNA or gDNA derived from T cells, B-cell-depleted T cells, or PBMCs. Subjects who had been exposed to COVID-19, were actively infected with it, or had recovered from it provided the deeply sampled blood TCRbeta repertoires that made up the dataset. Sample metadata almost always included a de-identified subject ID, COVID-19 status, age in years and sex. The samples were drawn from two sources: the first 160 participants of the ongoing ImmuneRACE study, and approximately 1,300 subjects contributed by 6 global collaborators. Where HLA class I and class II types were available, the types were taken from metadata supplied by the sample provider, not from assay-based typing. Broader findings and caveats from the paper: Clinical and demographic metadata were provided uncurated, with the amount varying by source and participant.

TCRbeta CDR3 regions were amplified from genomic DNA using the immunoSEQ Assay, a bias-controlled multiplex PCR. For the original study's pipeline: Nucleated cell counts per sample were estimated from amplification of reference gene primers within the assay. To quantify the absolute abundance of each unique TCRbeta CDR3 rearrangement, sequence reads were collapsed and filtered. For each sample, productive Simpson clonality was calculated as the square root of Simpson's diversity index across productive rearrangements. TCRdb obtained this table from immuneACCESS and retained in-frame rearrangements with V and J assigned. These tables miss some clones; where compared with another copy, unresolved V genes account for less than half of the shortfall, and the remainder is unexplained. The V and J calls and clone size are taken from that table; D and trimming were inferred from the DNA. The sample table contains some 130,000 clones; only one count was recorded for just over 85% of them. The ten most abundant clones make up around 4.5% of the sample.

Measured from the cysteine to the phenylalanine, the CDR3 is 14 residues long. The DNA shown is the 42-base CDR3, in frame from base 1. Unmatched junction bases come to 9, with V trimmed by 5 bases and J by 9 bases. Via the germline V gene, CDR1 is SGHAT and CDR2 FQNNGV. Participants in the prospective study were aged about 18 to 100 years, lived in some 24 United States geographic areas, and enrolled through a virtual design. Cohort assignment in the prospective study relied on participant-reported clinical history from a screening survey and a study questionnaire. Recovered participants in ImmuneRACE Cohort 3 were defined as having two consecutive negative NP/OP PCR tests, clearance from a healthcare professional, or resolution of symptoms. Each participant in the prospective study had whole blood, serum and a nasopharyngeal or oropharyngeal swab collected by mobile phlebotomists. Prospective study participants could optionally give additional blood draws and questionnaires over a 2-month period. Before DNA extraction, blood samples from the prospective study were shipped at room temperature or frozen.

The receptor chain draws on TRBV11-2 and TRBJ2-1; TRBD2 fits 8 bases in the junction. Sequenced: PBMCs or T cells enriched from blood (not recorded which). The clonotype was recovered from a man aged 45-60 years who had recovered from COVID-19. The DNA sequence reads TGTGCCAGCAGCCGATCGGGGGGGCCTGGTGAGCAGTTCTTC. This codes for CASSRSGGPGEQFF. Reference TRBV11-2 and TRBJ2-1 proteins supply the regions before and after the CDR3; the full variable domain is: EAGVAQSPRYKIIEKRQSVAFWCNPISGHATLYWYQQILGQGPKLLIQFQNNGVVDDSQLPKDRFSAERLKGVDSTLKIQPAKLEDSAVYLCASSRSGGPGEQFFGPGTRLTVL.